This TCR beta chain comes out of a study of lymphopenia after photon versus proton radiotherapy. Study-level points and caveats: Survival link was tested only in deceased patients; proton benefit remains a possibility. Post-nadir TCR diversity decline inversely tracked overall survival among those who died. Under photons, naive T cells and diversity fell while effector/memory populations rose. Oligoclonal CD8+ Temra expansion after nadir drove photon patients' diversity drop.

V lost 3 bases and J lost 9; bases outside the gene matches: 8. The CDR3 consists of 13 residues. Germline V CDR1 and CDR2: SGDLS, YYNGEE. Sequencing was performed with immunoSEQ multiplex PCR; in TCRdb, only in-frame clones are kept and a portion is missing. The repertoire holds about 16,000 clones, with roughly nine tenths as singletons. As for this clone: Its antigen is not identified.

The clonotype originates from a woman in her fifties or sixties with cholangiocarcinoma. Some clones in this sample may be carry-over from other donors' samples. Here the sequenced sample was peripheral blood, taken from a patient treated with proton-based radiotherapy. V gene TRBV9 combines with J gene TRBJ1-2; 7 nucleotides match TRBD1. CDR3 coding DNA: TGTGCCAGCAGCGGACAGGGCCATTATCGCTACACCTTC. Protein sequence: CASSGQGHYRYTF.